Reported below is one TCR beta chain. Assay: immunoSEQ multiplex PCR; the TCRdb copy retains only in-frame clones and omits some. The data show around 250,000 clones, roughly 86% seen once. The data were taken from a study of blood T cell repertoires in COVID-19. Sequencing used peripheral blood. The sequence derives from a woman in her seventies with active or convalescent COVID-19.

CDR3 DNA sequence: TGTGCCAGCAGCTGGGGGACAGGGAGGTACAATGAGCAGTTCTTC. It codes for CASSWGTGRYNEQFF. The V call is TRBV7-2, the J call TRBJ2-1, with 9 bases fitting TRBD1. Germline assignment: CDR1 SGHTA and CDR2 FQGNSA. Unmatched junction bases numbered 5, after V lost 4 bases and J lost 4 bases. The CDR3 runs 15 residues.